This record covers a single TCR beta chain. V shed 4 bases and J 4 bases; nucleotides not matched to a gene: 9. This CDR3 has 15 residues. Germline V gene lookup returns CDR1 ENHRY and CDR2 SYGVKD. The data belong to a study of blood T cell repertoires in COVID-19. Study-wide context: COVID-19 samples from acute and convalescent phases originated in the United States, Italy and Spain.

Original methodology: For nucleated cells, counts were estimated from reference gene primer amplification. Produced via immunoSEQ multiplex PCR; TCRdb's table is partial and in-frame only. That table gives V, J and clone size, and the DNA gave D and trimming. The sample yields roughly 190,000 clones, 82% seen once. Enrollment of patients from Seattle took place during active infection, with longitudinal follow-up. Input material: peripheral blood. The V call is TRBV10-3, the J call TRBJ1-1; TRBD1 agrees at 7 bases. This clonotype originated in a woman aged 60-70 years with COVID-19, enrolled during active disease. The CDR3 sequence: CAISGKTGWGTEAFF. Here the CDR3 DNA reads TGTGCCATCAGTGGCAAGACAGGGTGGGGCACTGAAGCTTTCTTT.